Below, one T cell receptor beta chain is given with its context. The data derive from a study of OX40 agonist ivuxolimab in advanced cancers. TCRdb's copy holds only in-frame clones and misses some; the assay was immunoSEQ multiplex PCR. The sample has 66,000 or so clones, about nine tenths seen once. The germline V and J ends were trimmed by 4 bases and 6 bases, with 11 bases remaining between them. The CDR3 is 12 residues long. Germline CDR1 reads SQVTM; CDR2 reads ANQGSEA. The TCR comes from an adult with an advanced solid tumor such as melanoma, head and neck, liver or kidney cancer. The sample consisted of CD4+ or CD8+ T cells sorted from blood, taken in a trial of the OX40 agonist ivuxolimab. The chain combines TRBV29-1 with TRBJ2-3; no firm D call. The CDR3: CSVGGFSDTQYF. The CDR3 DNA is TGCAGCGTTGGTGGGTTCTCCGATACGCAGTATTTT.